This T cell receptor (beta chain) came from a study of regulatory T cells in long-lasting Graves disease. Study-wide context: Over 5 years of antithyroid drugs with positive TSH receptor antibodies was taken to mean persistent Graves' disease.

HTBI primers from iRepertoire and Arm-PCR of CDR3 regions yielded the TCR beta libraries. TCRdb re-called the multiplex PCR reads through MiXCR, storing one row per CDR3 protein. The sample includes approximately 380,000 distinct CDR3 sequences, less than 25% of them seen just once. General study points: Persistent Graves' disease cases displayed lower TCR diversity than newly diagnosed ones.

Indicated time point: persistent/refractory GD, antithyroid drugs over 5 years with positive TRAb. PBMC RNA served as the TCR library source. A note on this clonotype: The antigen is unknown.

The clonotype comes from a female donor with Graves disease. The source material was peripheral blood mononuclear cells (PBMCs), sampled when the disease was refractory, from a patient treated with antithyroid drugs.

CDR3 residues: CASSLYSANYGYTF. The CDR3 DNA reads TGTGCCAGCAGCTTATACTCCGCTAACTATGGCTACACCTTC. The chain joins TRBV7-9 to TRBJ1-2, with D hard to call. The CDR3 is 14 amino acids. V was clipped by 2 bases and J by 0 bases, with 7 bases between them. Germline assignment: CDR1 SEHNR and CDR2 FQNEAQ (reference sequence). The full variable domain, with the rest looked up from reference TRBV7-9 and TRBJ1-2, is DTGVSQNPRHKITKRGQNVTFRCDPISEHNRLYWYRQTLGQGPEFLTYFQNEAQLEKSRLLSDRFSAERPKGSFSTLEIQRTEQGDSAMYLCASSLYSANYGYTFGSGTRLTVV.